Listed here are 25 T cell receptor beta chains from one sample, sequenced in a study of T-cell memory formation after mild COVID-19. A single record per CDR3 protein comes from TCRdb applying MiXCR to the 5' RACE reads. There are about 140,000 distinct CDR3 sequences in the sample; 15% to 20% occur only once, and approximately 2.4% lies in the top ten. The sample was PBMCs or a T cell subset sorted from them (not recorded which). These receptors originate from an adult woman who had mild COVID-19 (a few samples of this study predate the infection). Cell type and time point are not known.

In this sample, this clonotype turned up a few times. V and J are TRBV5-1 and TRBJ2-4; D might be TRBD1 (5 bases). Germline V CDR1 and CDR2: SGHRS, YFSETQ. The CDR3 spans 17 residues. The V end lost 3 bases, the J end lost 0 bases, and 16 bases lay between the germline ends. The DNA of the CDR3 is TGCGCCAGCAGCTGGGCCGGCGACAGCCTAGCCAAAAACATTCAGTACTTC. Translation: CASSWAGDSLAKNIQYF.

V and J are TRBV7-3 and TRBJ1-6; D call uncertain. Trimming took 2 bases from V and 7 from J, leaving 12 bases between them. Germline assignment: CDR1 SGHTA and CDR2 FQGTGA. The CDR3 loop spans 15 amino acids. The CDR3 DNA sequence: TGTGCCAGCAGCTTAGGCAACCCAGAAAATTCACCCCTCCACTTT. It encodes CASSLGNPENSPLHF.

This clonotype was seen only a few times. The chain carries TRBV20-1 and TRBJ2-7, with D tentatively TRBD1 (6 bases). Germline loops: CDR1 DFQATT, CDR2 SNEGSKA (reference sequence). The CDR3 extends over 14 amino acids. V was cut by 4 bases and J by 5 bases, with 18 bases left in between. DNA of the CDR3: TGCAGTGCTACCCGGACAGCAAACCTACACGAGCAGTACTTC. It yields the protein CSATRTANLHEQYF.

J is TRBJ2-3 and V is TRBV5-1; TRBD2 matches 9 bases. This CDR3 contains 14 residues. In germline, CDR1 is SGHRS, CDR2 YFSETQ. The junction had 3 bases not matched to a gene; V was cut back by 4 bases and J by 3 bases. The CDR3 DNA sequence: TGCGCCAGCAGCACAGGACTAGCGACAGATACGCAGTATTTT. Amino acids: CASSTGLATDTQYF.

This chain connects TRBV12-3 or TRBV12-4 to TRBJ2-1; D gene unclear. V was shortened by 8 bases and J by 8 bases, with 10 bases between the two germline ends. This CDR3 comprises 11 residues. Written as DNA, the CDR3 is TGTGCCAGCGGTTCTTTAGATGAGCAGTTCTTC. Amino acids: CASGSLDEQFF.

This clonotype was picked up a small number of times. The chain combines TRBV5-1 with TRBJ2-5, with D possibly TRBD2 on 6 matching bases. The V gene lost 2 bases and the J gene lost 0 bases, with 8 bases spanning the gap. The CDR3 totals 14 residues. Per germline, CDR1 SGHRS and CDR2 YFSETQ. The CDR3 spells CASSFGTYQETQYF. Here the CDR3 DNA reads TGCGCCAGCAGCTTTGGGACTTACCAAGAGACCCAGTACTTC.

The chain uses TRBV20-1 and TRBJ1-1; TRBD1 agrees at 9 bases. Trimming at V came to 6 bases and at J to 5 bases, leaving 7 bases not matched to a gene. Looked up from germline, CDR1 is DFQATT and CDR2 is SNEGSKA (reference sequence). This CDR3 contains 13 residues. CDR3 in amino acids: CSANRQGGTEAFF. CDR3 in DNA: TGCAGTGCCAATAGACAGGGGGGGACTGAAGCTTTCTTT.

The chain links TRBV6-5 to TRBJ1-1, with unresolved D. Trimming took 10 bases from V and 1 from J, leaving 13 bases between them. Germline CDR1 MNHEY, CDR2 SVGAGI. This CDR3 has 13 amino acids. In DNA, the CDR3 is TGTGCCACCGCGTTAACCGGGAACACTGAAGCTTTCTTT. Translated, it gives CATALTGNTEAFF.

This clonotype has just a few counts. The chain has TRBV29-1 and TRBJ2-3; D unclear. The CDR3 sequence is 13 residues long. The V gene's germline CDR1 is SQVTM and CDR2 ANQGSEA. The V end was cut by 8 bases, the J end by 0 bases, with 12 bases between. The CDR3 loop is CSMNSLSTDTQYF. CDR3 in DNA: TGCAGCATGAACAGCCTAAGCACAGATACGCAGTATTTT.

The rearrangement joins TRBV7-2 to TRBJ1-1, with TRBD1 as a possible D gene (6 bases). V lost 5 bases and J 4 bases, leaving 14 bases between the germline ends. This CDR3 is built from 14 residues. The germline V gene has CDR1 SGHTA and CDR2 FQGNSA. The CDR3 spells CASSAQGGVTEAFF. CDR3 sequence (DNA): TGTGCCAGCAGCGCACAGGGTGGGGTCACTGAAGCTTTCTTT.

The V call is TRBV6-5, the J call TRBJ2-3; 7 bases map to TRBD2. This CDR3 region has 14 residues. V lost 7 bases to trimming and J lost 4 bases; unmatched junction nucleotides: 8. The germline gives CDR1 MNHEY, CDR2 SVGAGI. The CDR3 is CASKGASGSDTQYF. The CDR3 DNA sequence: TGTGCCAGCAAGGGAGCTAGCGGATCAGATACGCAGTATTTT.

The chain has TRBV7-6 and TRBJ1-1; D call uncertain. CDR3 length equals 15 residues. Looked up from germline, CDR1 is SGHVS and CDR2 is FNYEAQ. Trimming cost V 5 bases and J 5 bases, with 18 bases left between them. CDR3 in DNA: TGTGCCAGCAGCCCCGGACGGAGCGTAAGAACTGAAGCTTTCTTT. Encoded protein: CASSPGRSVRTEAFF.

The chain carries TRBV12-3 or TRBV12-4 and TRBJ1-1; the D is unclear. The CDR3 is made up of 12 amino acids. V lost 5 bases and J lost 4, with 8 bases in between. The CDR3 DNA sequence: TGTGCCAGCAGTCGCGGGCCCACTGAAGCTTTCTTT. As protein: CASSRGPTEAFF.

The J gene is TRBJ2-1, the V gene TRBV6-5; D gene uncertain. The germline gives CDR1 MNHEY, CDR2 SVGAGI. V lost 0 bases to trimming and J lost 4 bases, with 13 bases between them. This CDR3 contains 16 residues. In DNA form, the CDR3 reads TGTGCCAGCAGTTACTCGGGCAAGGGCCTGTACAATGAGCAGTTCTTC. This codes for CASSYSGKGLYNEQFF.

The V gene is TRBV30, the J gene TRBJ1-5; D is uncertain. CDR3 length: 14 residues. Germline loops: CDR1 GTSNPN, CDR2 SVGIG (reference sequence). V lost 2 bases and J lost 1, with 9 bases in between. The CDR3 DNA reads as TGTGCCTGGAGTAGCGGGATCAGCAATCAGCCCCAGCATTTT. Amino acids: CAWSSGISNQPQHF.

The V and J genes are TRBV5-1 and TRBJ2-5; TRBD2 matches at 14 bases. Germline trimming cut 3 bases from V and 4 bases from J; bases unmatched to any gene: 8. CDR1 and CDR2 (germline): SGHRS, YFSETQ. This CDR3 region has 17 residues. The chain's CDR3 is CASSSPGLAGGIETQYF. CDR3 nucleotides: TGCGCCAGCAGCTCCCCCGGACTAGCGGGGGGAATAGAGACCCAGTACTTC. Complete variable domain (other parts from reference TRBV5-1 and TRBJ2-5): KAGVTQTPRYLIKTRGQQVTLSCSPISGHRSVSWYQQTPGQGLQFLFEYFSETQRNKGNFPGRFSGRQFSNSRSEMNVSTLELGDSALYLCASSSPGLAGGIETQYFGPGTRLLVL.

The chain couples TRBV12-3 or TRBV12-4 to TRBJ2-3; D possibly matches TRBD1 or TRBD2 (7 bases each). The V gene lost 4 bases and the J gene lost 8 bases, with 13 bases spanning the gap. The CDR3 contains 13 residues. CDR3 sequence (DNA): TGTGCCAGCAGTTCTCAGGGGGGGGCTACGCAGTATTTT. Encoded protein: CASSSQGGATQYF.

This clonotype has at least ten counts. J is TRBJ2-5 and V is TRBV19, with 7 bases identical to TRBD1. This CDR3 is 13 amino acids long. Germline V gene data show CDR1 as LNHDA and CDR2 as SQIVND (reference sequence). With 6 bases clipped from V and 5 bases from J, the junction kept 6 bases outside the gene matches. The DNA of the CDR3 is TGTGCCAGTAGGACAGGGTCGATGGAGACCCAGTACTTC. Translating it yields CASRTGSMETQYF.

The chain joins TRBV9 to TRBJ2-5; 7 bases align to TRBD1. CDR3 length equals 15 residues. V lost 1 base, J lost 3 bases, and 6 bases stayed unmatched. CDR1 is SGDLS and CDR2 is YYNGEE in the germline V gene. The CDR3 sequence: CASSVRAGGEETQYF. In DNA form, the CDR3 reads TGTGCCAGCAGCGTACGGGCAGGGGGTGAAGAGACCCAGTACTTC.

In DNA form, the CDR3 reads TGTGCCAGCAGCCAGGTCAGGAACGAGCAGTACTTC. Its protein is CASSQVRNEQYF. The chain couples TRBV3-1 to TRBJ2-7, with D hard to call. V lost 3 bases and J 5 bases, leaving 8 bases between the germline ends. This CDR3 is 12 amino acids long. From germline, CDR1 is LGHDT and CDR2 YNNKEL (reference sequence).

The chain joins TRBV11-2 to TRBJ2-1; D gene unclear. There are 14 residues in the CDR3. The germline gives CDR1 SGHAT, CDR2 FQNNGV. Trimming pared 8 bases from V and 5 bases from J, leaving 16 bases between. The CDR3 is CASESRRRNNEQFF. CDR3 bases: TGTGCCAGCGAATCCCGAAGGCGCAACAATGAGCAGTTCTTC.

This clonotype has more than one count but fewer than ten. The chain uses TRBV5-5 and TRBJ2-1, with 10 bases that match TRBD2. CDR3 size: 17 residues. The germline gives CDR1 SGHKS, CDR2 YYEKEE (reference sequence). V trimming: 0 bases; J trimming: 2 bases; junction bases outside the gene matches: 5. CDR3 DNA sequence: TGTGCCAGCAGCTTGGAAGCGGGAGGGTCCCCCTACAATGAGCAGTTCTTC. Translating it yields CASSLEAGGSPYNEQFF.

The genes are TRBV12-3 or TRBV12-4 and TRBJ2-7, with D possibly being TRBD1 or TRBD2 (6 bases each). Trimming cost V 3 bases and J 3 bases, with 12 bases left between them. This CDR3 contains 14 residues. The DNA of the CDR3 is TGTGCCAGCAGTTTGGATCGGGGGCTCTACGAGCAGTACTTC. Protein product: CASSLDRGLYEQYF.

This clonotype was counted a few times. V gene TRBV5-4 combines with J gene TRBJ1-1, with 7 bases lining up with TRBD1. Germline CDR1 and CDR2: SGHNT and YYREEE (reference sequence). The CDR3 sequence is 14 residues long. The junction had 3 bases not matched to a gene; V was cut back by 4 bases and J by 0 bases. Here the CDR3 reads CASSRGQMNTEAFF. In DNA form, the CDR3 reads TGTGCCAGCAGCAGGGGACAGATGAACACTGAAGCTTTCTTT.

The V and J genes are TRBV5-5 and TRBJ1-5, with D possibly being TRBD1 (6 bases). Germline V lookup: CDR1 SGHKS, CDR2 YYEKEE (reference sequence). Trimming cost V 3 bases and J 2 bases, with 12 bases left between them. This CDR3 is 15 amino acids long. This CDR3 is CASSWGGAGNQPQHF. The CDR3 DNA reads TGTGCCAGCAGCTGGGGGGGCGCGGGCAATCAGCCCCAGCATTTT.